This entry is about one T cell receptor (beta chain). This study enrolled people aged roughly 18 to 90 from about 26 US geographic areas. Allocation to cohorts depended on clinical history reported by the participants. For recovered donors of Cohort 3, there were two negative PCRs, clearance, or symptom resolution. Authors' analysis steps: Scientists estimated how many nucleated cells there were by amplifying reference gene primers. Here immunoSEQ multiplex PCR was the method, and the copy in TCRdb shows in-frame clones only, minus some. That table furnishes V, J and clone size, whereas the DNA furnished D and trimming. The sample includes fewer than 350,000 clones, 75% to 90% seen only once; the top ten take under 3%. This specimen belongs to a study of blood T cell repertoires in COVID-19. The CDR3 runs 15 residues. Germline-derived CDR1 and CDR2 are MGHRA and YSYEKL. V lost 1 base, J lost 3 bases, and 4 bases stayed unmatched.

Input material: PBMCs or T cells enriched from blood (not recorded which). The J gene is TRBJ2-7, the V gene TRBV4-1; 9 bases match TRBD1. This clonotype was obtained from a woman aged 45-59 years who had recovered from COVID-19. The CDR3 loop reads CASSQATGGGYEQYF. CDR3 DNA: TGCGCCAGCAGCCAAGCGACAGGGGGAGGCTACGAGCAGTACTTC.